This TCR beta chain was obtained from a study of regulatory dendritic cells for organ transplantation. Study as a whole: Regulatory dendritic cells were monocyte-derived, receiving vitamin D3 on days 0 and 4 and IL-10 on day 4. On day 6, the dendritic cells were exposed to LPS.

In its sample, this clone was seen a few times. Its antigen remains unidentified. The assay was immunoSEQ multiplex PCR, and TCRdb's table has in-frame clones only and misses some. The sample lists about 4,200 clones; 60% were seen once. Sorted subsets were CFSE-labeled and cultured approximately 5 days with allogeneic dendritic cells. The germline V gene encodes CDR1 LGHNA and CDR2 YNFKEQ. The CDR3 is 15 amino acids. The V and J ends lost 1 base and 9 bases, in that order; junction bases with no gene match: 8. The specimen sequenced was memory CD8+ T cells from blood cultured with regulatory dendritic cells. Sample subset: CD45RO+ memory T cells. The chain has TRBV4-2 and TRBJ2-3, with TRBD1 identical over 9 bases. This TCR came from a human donor in good health. The CDR3, as DNA: TGTGCCAGCAGCCAAGCCCCCTGGACAGGGGACACGCAGTATTTT. It specifies CASSQAPWTGDTQYF.